Each of the 24 T cell receptor beta chains below was sequenced from the same sample in a study of blood T cells in healthy people across ages. The authors ran a second PCR of roughly 6 to 12 cycles using a sample-barcoded 5' primer and a J-beta primer mix. TCRdb recomputed calls from the 5' RACE reads with MiXCR, one row per CDR3 protein. In the table there are 1.5 million to 2 million distinct CDR3 sequences, roughly 49% of which are singletons. The sample taken for sequencing was blood. All receptors come from a woman in her forties in good health.

The rearrangement uses TRBV12-3 or TRBV12-4 and TRBJ1-2; tentative D call: TRBD1 (5 bases). The V end was cut by 3 bases, the J end by 7 bases, with 12 bases between. This CDR3 has 13 amino acids. In DNA, the CDR3 is TGTGCCAGCAGTTTTGTCACAGGCTTTGGCTACACCTTC. Translated, it gives CASSFVTGFGYTF.

The chain carries TRBV29-1 and TRBJ1-2, with a weak D call TRBD1 (5 bases). The CDR3 spans 17 residues. V gave up 0 bases and J gave up 0 bases, with 17 bases separating them. Germline lookup yields CDR1 SQVTM and CDR2 ANQGSEA. CDR3 sequence: CSVEDRIDSKANYGYTF. CDR3 coding DNA: TGCAGCGTTGAAGATCGGATCGACAGTAAGGCTAACTATGGCTACACCTTC.

This chain connects TRBV20-1 to TRBJ2-1, with 8 bases identical to TRBD2. The germline V gene has CDR1 DFQATT and CDR2 SNEGSKA (reference sequence). The ends lost 3 bases at V and 9 bases at J; junction bases unmatched: 7. This CDR3 is 13 amino acids long. CDR3: CSASGGATSEQFF. CDR3 coding DNA: TGCAGTGCTAGCGGGGGGGCTACAAGTGAGCAGTTCTTC.

V is TRBV29-1 and J is TRBJ1-2, with D unclear. CDR1 and CDR2 from the germline V gene are SQVTM and ANQGSEA. The V end was cut by 7 bases, the J end by 8 bases, with 14 bases between. The CDR3 contains 11 residues. CDR3 residues: CSAPGEDGYTF. CDR3 DNA sequence: TGCAGCGCTCCCGGGGAAGACGGCTACACCTTC. Drawing the rest from reference TRBV29-1 and TRBJ1-2, the complete variable domain is SAVISQKPSRDICQRGTSLTIQCQVDSQVTMMFWYRQQPGQSLTLIATANQGSEATYESGFVIDKFPISRPNLTFSTLTVSNMSPEDSSIYLCSAPGEDGYTFGSGTRLTVV.

The J gene is TRBJ1-4, the V gene TRBV4-2; 7 bases match TRBD1. Germline loops: CDR1 LGHNA, CDR2 YNFKEQ. J gave up 6 bases and V 4 bases, and 11 bases lay outside the gene matches. The CDR3 has 16 residues. The CDR3: CASSPHRDRVYEKLFF. CDR3 in DNA: TGTGCCAGCAGCCCACACCGGGACAGAGTTTATGAAAAACTGTTTTTT.

In its sample, this clonotype was seen a few times. The chain employs TRBV13 and TRBJ2-1; 12 bases fit TRBD2. CDR3 size: 17 residues. Germline assignment: CDR1 PRHDT and CDR2 FYEKMQ (reference sequence). V lost 5 bases to trimming and J lost 5 bases; unmatched junction nucleotides: 10. In DNA, the CDR3 is TGTGCCAGCAGCCCTGGACTAGCGGGGTTTAAGGACAATGAGCAGTTCTTC. The encoded protein is CASSPGLAGFKDNEQFF.

This clonotype was seen only once. The chain employs TRBV11-2 and TRBJ2-7; weak D call: TRBD1 (5 bases). Germline assignment: CDR1 SGHAT and CDR2 FQNNGV. Trimming cost V 0 bases and J 3 bases, with 9 bases left between them. The CDR3 has 14 amino acids. In DNA form, the CDR3 reads TGTGCCAGCAGCTTAGAGCCAGGGTACTACGAGCAGTACTTC. Encoded protein: CASSLEPGYYEQYF.

This clonotype came up once. This chain uses TRBV4-3 with TRBJ2-1, with 12 bases matching TRBD1. CDR3 length: 17 residues. The V segment lost 8 bases and the J segment 7 bases; nucleotides outside the gene matches: 15. Germline values: CDR1 LGHNA, CDR2 YSLEER. CDR3 sequence (DNA): TGCGCCAGCGGCCGGGTCTGGGGACAGGGGGCGGGGAATGAGCAGTTCTTC. As protein: CASGRVWGQGAGNEQFF.

The chain is built from TRBV29-1 and TRBJ2-5; D might be TRBD1 (5 bases). V gave up 6 bases and J gave up 2 bases, with 25 bases separating them. This CDR3 is built from 17 residues. From germline, CDR1 is SQVTM and CDR2 ANQGSEA. This CDR3 reads CSVVGQGFRPPQETQYF. DNA for the CDR3: TGCAGCGTAGTCGGACAAGGGTTCCGTCCCCCACAAGAGACCCAGTACTTC. The full variable domain, completed using reference TRBV29-1 and TRBJ2-5, is SAVISQKPSRDICQRGTSLTIQCQVDSQVTMMFWYRQQPGQSLTLIATANQGSEATYESGFVIDKFPISRPNLTFSTLTVSNMSPEDSSIYLCSVVGQGFRPPQETQYFGPGTRLLVL.

CDR3 amino acids: CASSFTPAVTGDDGYTF. CDR3 coding DNA: TGTGCCAGCAGTTTCACCCCCGCTGTGACAGGAGATGATGGCTACACCTTC. V is TRBV27 and J is TRBJ1-2; D is perhaps TRBD1 (6 bases). V lost 3 bases and J lost 6, with 23 bases in between. The CDR3 sequence is 17 residues long. Germline loops: CDR1 MNHEY, CDR2 SMNVEV (reference sequence).

The chain has TRBV20-1 and TRBJ2-7; 14 bases match TRBD2. J lost 5 bases, V lost 5 bases, and 14 bases had no gene match. CDR1 and CDR2 (germline): DFQATT, SNEGSKA (reference sequence). The CDR3 is 17 amino acids. CDR3 sequence reads: CSAPRTSGGLRVNEQYF. CDR3 sequence (DNA): TGCAGTGCTCCAAGGACTAGCGGGGGGCTGAGGGTTAACGAGCAGTACTTC.

The rearrangement uses TRBV28 and TRBJ1-6; D unclear. The CDR3 runs to 13 residues. The ends were cut back, 6 bases at V and 7 bases at J, with 10 bases in the middle. Germline V gene lookup returns CDR1 MDHEN and CDR2 SYDVKM. In DNA form, the CDR3 reads TGTGCCAGCAGGACCTCTAGGAATTCACCCCTCCACTTT. This sequence encodes CASRTSRNSPLHF.

This clonotype appeared a few times. The rearrangement links TRBV11-2 to TRBJ2-1, with TRBD1 matching 10 bases. V dropped 5 bases and J dropped 9; count of bases not matched to a gene: 10. The CDR3 length is 15 residues. The germline gives CDR1 SGHAT, CDR2 FQNNGV. The CDR3 DNA reads TGTGCCAGCAGCCCGATGACAGGGGGCCGGAGTGAGCAGTTCTTC. Translated, it gives CASSPMTGGRSEQFF.

This chain connects TRBV6-5 to TRBJ1-1; 8 nucleotides align to TRBD1. The CDR3 consists of 15 residues. Germline assignment: CDR1 MNHEY and CDR2 SVGAGI. V was pared by 6 bases and J by 2 bases, with 8 bases of the junction left unmatched. In DNA, the CDR3 is TGTGCCAGCAGGGGGCAGGGGGCCGTTAACACTGAAGCTTTCTTT. Its translation is CASRGQGAVNTEAFF.

This clonotype has just one count. The gene calls are TRBV7-9 and TRBJ2-3, with 7 bases aligning to TRBD2. The CDR3 loop spans 16 amino acids. CDR1 is SEHNR and CDR2 is FQNEAQ in the germline V gene (reference sequence). J was trimmed by 4 bases and V by 3 bases; bases with no gene match: 10. The CDR3 DNA sequence: TGTGCCAGCAGCTTTAGGGGAGGGAGAGGCGCAGATACGCAGTATTTT. Translating it yields CASSFRGGRGADTQYF.

The chain employs TRBV15 and TRBJ2-7; 12 bases agree with TRBD1. J was trimmed by 5 bases and V by 2 bases; bases with no gene match: 7. The CDR3 is made up of 16 amino acids. Germline V gene data show CDR1 as LNHNV and CDR2 as YYDKDF (reference sequence). The CDR3 DNA is TGTGCCACCAGCAGACCTGGGACAGGGGGCAACCACGAGCAGTACTTC. This gives the protein CATSRPGTGGNHEQYF.

The gene calls are TRBV7-9 and TRBJ1-2; the match to TRBD1 covers 8 bases. Per the germline V gene, CDR1 is SEHNR and CDR2 is FQNEAQ (reference sequence). The V gene end was trimmed by 1 base and the J gene end by 4 bases; junction bases not matched to a gene: 2. The CDR3 has 14 amino acids. CDR3 in DNA: TGTGCCAGCAGCTTAGAGGACAGGGTCTATGGCTACACCTTC. Translating gives CASSLEDRVYGYTF.

The V call is TRBV28, the J call TRBJ1-2, with D perhaps TRBD1 (5 bases). V shed 7 bases and J shed 5 bases, with 11 bases lying between them. This CDR3 comprises 12 residues. CDR1 is MDHEN and CDR2 is SYDVKM in the germline V gene. The DNA for the CDR3 is TGTGCCAGCACTAACAGACAGTATGGCTACACCTTC. It is translated as CASTNRQYGYTF.

The rearrangement joins TRBV5-5 to TRBJ2-1, with 10 bases identical to TRBD2. V was clipped by 4 bases and J by 6 bases; unmatched bases: 4. The germline V gene encodes CDR1 SGHKS and CDR2 YYEKEE (reference sequence). The CDR3 is made up of 14 amino acids. The CDR3 spells CASSPLAGTNEQFF. The CDR3 DNA reads TGTGCCAGCAGCCCACTAGCGGGGACCAATGAGCAGTTCTTC. Full variable domain (rest looked up from reference TRBV5-5 and TRBJ2-1): DAGVTQSPTHLIKTRGQQVTLRCSPISGHKSVSWYQQVLGQGPQFIFQYYEKEERGRGNFPDRFSARQFPNYSSELNVNALLLGDSALYLCASSPLAGTNEQFFGPGTRLTVL.

The rearrangement joins TRBV20-1 to TRBJ2-1; 16 bases fit TRBD2. The end of the DNA is better explained by TRBJ2-7, so the J call may be wrong. The CDR3 is 19 amino acids. Germline-derived CDR1 and CDR2 are DFQATT and SNEGSKA (reference sequence). The CDR3 here is CSARDPGLAGGPVNYEQYF. The CDR3 DNA follows: TGCAGTGCTAGAGATCCGGGACTAGCGGGGGGGCCAGTAAACTACGAGCAGTACTTC.

The chain couples TRBV20-1 to TRBJ1-1; D possibly corresponds to TRBD1 (6 bases). This CDR3 has 15 residues. Trimming took 0 bases from V and 4 from J, leaving 15 bases between them. Germline V gene sequence: CDR1 DFQATT, CDR2 SNEGSKA (reference sequence). Written as DNA, the CDR3 is TGCAGTGCTAGAGACCCCAAACAGGGTGGCACTGAAGCTTTCTTT. It translates to CSARDPKQGGTEAFF.

The CDR3 DNA reads TGCAGTGCTAGAGGGCTAGCGGGGAGTCCGAGTACGCAGTATTTT. Translation gives CSARGLAGSPSTQYF. The V gene is TRBV20-1, the J gene TRBJ2-3, with 9 bases matching TRBD2. V lost 1 base to trimming and J lost 8 bases; unmatched junction nucleotides: 10. Germline V gene data show CDR1 as DFQATT and CDR2 as SNEGSKA (reference sequence). The CDR3 length is 15 residues.

The chain uses TRBV5-1 and TRBJ2-5, with a possible D match to TRBD2 (5 bases). Trimming shortened V by 0 bases and J by 5 bases, and 14 bases separated the two germline ends. The CDR3 extends over 15 amino acids. Germline V gene data show CDR1 as SGHRS and CDR2 as YFSETQ. CDR3 in amino acids: CASSLVPRAQETQYF. In DNA form, the CDR3 reads TGCGCCAGCAGCTTGGTTCCGAGGGCTCAGGAGACCCAGTACTTC.

This clonotype turned up a few times. The chain carries TRBV6-1 and TRBJ2-3; D is possibly TRBD1 (6 bases). Germline-derived CDR1 and CDR2 are MNHNS and SASEGT. There are 13 residues in the CDR3. V gave up 6 bases and J gave up 11 bases, with 18 bases separating them. The CDR3 protein is CASSSVPTGEQYF. In DNA form, the CDR3 reads TGTGCCAGCAGCAGTGTACCGACAGGAGAGCAGTATTTT.